Reported below is one TCR beta chain. Its antigen is unknown. All of the isolated RNA was reverse transcribed, so expressed TCRB transcripts were sequenced. The method was immunoSEQ multiplex PCR; TCRdb's version includes in-frame clones alone and lacks a portion of them. The sample gives more than 550,000 clones, 11% to 15% of which show up once; 0.035% to 0.04% is in the top ten. The data belong to a study of beta chain features in type 1 diabetes. Overall study results and limits: All four CD4+ subsets of Type 1 diabetes patients contained TCRB CDR3s that were moderately but significantly shorter. HLA influence on TCRB rearrangement stayed unresolved here.

Sorted CD4+ subsets: naive, central memory, regulatory, stem cell-like memory (CD45RO/CCR7/CD25/CD127/CD95/CD27 panel). Once sorted, every population was more than 98% pure. The clonotype comes from a man between 18 and 35 years old with type 1 diabetes. The sequencing sample was made of naive CD4+ T cells from blood.

This CDR3 reads CASSLDLADTQYF. DNA of the CDR3: TGTGCCAGCAGCTTAGACCTAGCAGATACGCAGTATTTT. The chain joins TRBV7-9 to TRBJ2-3; D remains unclear. The length of the CDR3 is 13 residues. Germline lookup yields CDR1 SEHNR and CDR2 FQNEAQ (reference sequence). Trimming took 1 base from V and 4 from J, leaving 6 bases between them.